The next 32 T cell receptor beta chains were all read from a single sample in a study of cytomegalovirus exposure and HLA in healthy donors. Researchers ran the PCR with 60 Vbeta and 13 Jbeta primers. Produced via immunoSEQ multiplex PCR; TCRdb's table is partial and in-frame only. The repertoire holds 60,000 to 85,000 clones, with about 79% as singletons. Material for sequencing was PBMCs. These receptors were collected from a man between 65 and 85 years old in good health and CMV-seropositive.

The CDR3: CAWSVGYREKLFF. The CDR3 DNA reads TGTGCCTGGAGTGTTGGTTATAGAGAAAAACTGTTTTTT. V usage is TRBV30 and J usage is TRBJ1-4; D is unresolved. The CDR3 covers 13 residues. Looked up from germline, CDR1 is GTSNPN and CDR2 is SVGIG (reference sequence). Between the trimmed V and J ends, which lost 0 bases and 8 bases, there was a span of 10 bases.

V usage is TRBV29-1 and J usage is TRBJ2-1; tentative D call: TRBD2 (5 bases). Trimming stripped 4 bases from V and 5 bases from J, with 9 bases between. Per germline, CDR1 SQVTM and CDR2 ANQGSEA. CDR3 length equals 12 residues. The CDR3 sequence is CSVGGGNNEQFF. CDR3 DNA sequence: TGCAGCGTTGGAGGAGGCAACAATGAGCAGTTCTTC.

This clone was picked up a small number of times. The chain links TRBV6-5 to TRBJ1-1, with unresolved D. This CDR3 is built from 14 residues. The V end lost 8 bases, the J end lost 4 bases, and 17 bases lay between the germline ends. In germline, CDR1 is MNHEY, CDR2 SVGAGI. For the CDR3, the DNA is TGTGCCAGCGCCCTATATCGGGGTGGCACTGAAGCTTTCTTT. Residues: CASALYRGGTEAFF.

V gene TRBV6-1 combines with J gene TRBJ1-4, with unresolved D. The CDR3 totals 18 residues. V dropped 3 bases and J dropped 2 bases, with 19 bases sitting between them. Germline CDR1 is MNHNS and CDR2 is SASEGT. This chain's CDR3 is CASSEVGGVAATNEKLFF. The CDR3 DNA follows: TGTGCCAGCAGTGAGGTCGGCGGTGTGGCGGCCACTAATGAAAAACTGTTTTTT.

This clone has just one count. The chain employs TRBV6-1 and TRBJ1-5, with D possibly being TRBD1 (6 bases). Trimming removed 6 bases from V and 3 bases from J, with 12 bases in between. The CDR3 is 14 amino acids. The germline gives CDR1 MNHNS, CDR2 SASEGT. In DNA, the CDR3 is TGTGCCAGCAGGACGACAGGACACAATCAGCCCCAGCATTTT. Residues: CASRTTGHNQPQHF.

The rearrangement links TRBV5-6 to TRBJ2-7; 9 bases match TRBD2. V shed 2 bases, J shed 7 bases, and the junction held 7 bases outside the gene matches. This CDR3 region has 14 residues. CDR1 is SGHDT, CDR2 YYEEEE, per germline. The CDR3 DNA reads TGTGCCAGCAGCTTTGTTGCGGGGGGGCTGGAGCAGTACTTC. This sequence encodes CASSFVAGGLEQYF. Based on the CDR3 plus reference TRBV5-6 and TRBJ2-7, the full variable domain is DAGVTQSPTHLIKTRGQQVTLRCSPKSGHDTVSWYQQALGQGPQFIFQYYEEEERQRGNFPDRFSGHQFPNYSSELNVNALLLGDSALYLCASSFVAGGLEQYFGPGTRLTVT.

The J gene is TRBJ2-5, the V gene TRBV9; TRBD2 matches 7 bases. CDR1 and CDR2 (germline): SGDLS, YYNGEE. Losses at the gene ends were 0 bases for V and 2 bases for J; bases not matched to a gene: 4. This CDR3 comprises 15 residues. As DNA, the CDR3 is TGTGCCAGCAGCGTAGCAGCGGGATTACAAGAGACCCAGTACTTC. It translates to CASSVAAGLQETQYF.

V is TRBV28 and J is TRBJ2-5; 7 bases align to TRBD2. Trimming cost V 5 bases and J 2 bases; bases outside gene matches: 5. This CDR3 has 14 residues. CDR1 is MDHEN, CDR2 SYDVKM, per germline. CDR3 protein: CASSPWGGQETQYF. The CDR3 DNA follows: TGTGCCAGCAGTCCGTGGGGGGGGCAAGAGACCCAGTACTTC. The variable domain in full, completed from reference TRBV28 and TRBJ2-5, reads DVKVTQSSRYLVKRTGEKVFLECVQDMDHENMFWYRQDPGLGLRLIYFSYDVKMKEKGDIPEGYSVSREKKERFSLILESASTNQTSMYLCASSPWGGQETQYFGPGTRLLVL.

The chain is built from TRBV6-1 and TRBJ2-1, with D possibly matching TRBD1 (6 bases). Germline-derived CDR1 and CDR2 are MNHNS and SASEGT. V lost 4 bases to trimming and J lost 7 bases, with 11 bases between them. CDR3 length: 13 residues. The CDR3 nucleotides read TGTGCCAGCAGTGTACAGGGTGGGAATGAGCAGTTCTTC. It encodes CASSVQGGNEQFF.

The CDR3 nucleotides are TGTGCCATCAGTGGACAATTCGATGCCAATGAGCAGTTCTTC. Protein sequence: CAISGQFDANEQFF. The rearrangement uses TRBV10-3 and TRBJ2-1, with no clear D. Germline values: CDR1 ENHRY, CDR2 SYGVKD. Trimming stripped 4 bases from V and 6 bases from J, with 13 bases between. The CDR3 extends over 14 amino acids.

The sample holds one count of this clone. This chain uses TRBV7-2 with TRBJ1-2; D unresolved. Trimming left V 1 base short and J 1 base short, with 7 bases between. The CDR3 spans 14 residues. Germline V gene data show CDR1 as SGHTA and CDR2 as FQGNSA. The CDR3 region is CASSLVSGNYGYTF. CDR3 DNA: TGTGCCAGCAGCTTAGTGTCGGGTAACTATGGCTACACCTTC.

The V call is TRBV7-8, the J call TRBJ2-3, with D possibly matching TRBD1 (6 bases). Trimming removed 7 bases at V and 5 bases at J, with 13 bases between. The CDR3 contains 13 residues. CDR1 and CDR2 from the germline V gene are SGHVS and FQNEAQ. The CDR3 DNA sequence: TGTGCCAGCACCGGACAGACAGGAGATACGCAGTATTTT. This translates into CASTGQTGDTQYF.

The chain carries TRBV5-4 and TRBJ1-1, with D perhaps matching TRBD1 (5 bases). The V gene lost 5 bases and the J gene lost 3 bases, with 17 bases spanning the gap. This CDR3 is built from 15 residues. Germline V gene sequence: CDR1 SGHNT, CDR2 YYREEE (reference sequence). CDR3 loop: CASRARVGGDTEAFF. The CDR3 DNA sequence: TGTGCCAGCAGGGCCAGGGTCGGGGGGGACACTGAAGCTTTCTTT.

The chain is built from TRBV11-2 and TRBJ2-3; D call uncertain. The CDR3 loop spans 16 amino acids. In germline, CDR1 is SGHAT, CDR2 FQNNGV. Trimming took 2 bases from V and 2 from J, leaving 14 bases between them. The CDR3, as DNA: TGTGCCAGCAGCTTATATGAACCGCGGAACACAGATACGCAGTATTTT. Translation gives CASSLYEPRNTDTQYF.

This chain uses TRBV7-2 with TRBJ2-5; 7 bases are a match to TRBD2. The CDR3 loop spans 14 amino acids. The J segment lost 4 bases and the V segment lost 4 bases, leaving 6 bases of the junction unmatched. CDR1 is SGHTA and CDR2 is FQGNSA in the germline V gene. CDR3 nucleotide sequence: TGTGCCAGCAGCTCAAACGGGGGGTCAGAGACCCAGTACTTC. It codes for CASSSNGGSETQYF.

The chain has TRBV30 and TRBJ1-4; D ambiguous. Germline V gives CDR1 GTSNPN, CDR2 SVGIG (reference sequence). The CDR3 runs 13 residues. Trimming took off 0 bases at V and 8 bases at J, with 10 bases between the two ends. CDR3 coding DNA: TGTGCCTGGAGTGTAACAAGAGGCGAAAAACTGTTTTTT. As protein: CAWSVTRGEKLFF.

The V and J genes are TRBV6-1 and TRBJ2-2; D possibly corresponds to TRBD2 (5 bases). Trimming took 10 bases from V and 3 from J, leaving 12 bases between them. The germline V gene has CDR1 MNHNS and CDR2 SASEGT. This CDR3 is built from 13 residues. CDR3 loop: CAIGVYDTGELFF. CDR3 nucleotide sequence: TGTGCCATCGGGGTCTACGACACCGGGGAGCTGTTTTTT.

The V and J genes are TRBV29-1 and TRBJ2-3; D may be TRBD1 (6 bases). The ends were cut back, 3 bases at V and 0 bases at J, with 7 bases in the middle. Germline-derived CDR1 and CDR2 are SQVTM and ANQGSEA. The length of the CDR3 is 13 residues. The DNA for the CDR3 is TGCAGCGTTGATCAGGGGAGCACAGATACGCAGTATTTT. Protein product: CSVDQGSTDTQYF.

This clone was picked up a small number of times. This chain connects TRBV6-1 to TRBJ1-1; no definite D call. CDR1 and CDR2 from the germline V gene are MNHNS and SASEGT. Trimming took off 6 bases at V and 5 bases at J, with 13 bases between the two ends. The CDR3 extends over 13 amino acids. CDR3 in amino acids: CASREGGWTEAFF. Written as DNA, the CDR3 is TGTGCCAGCAGGGAGGGAGGTTGGACTGAAGCTTTCTTT.

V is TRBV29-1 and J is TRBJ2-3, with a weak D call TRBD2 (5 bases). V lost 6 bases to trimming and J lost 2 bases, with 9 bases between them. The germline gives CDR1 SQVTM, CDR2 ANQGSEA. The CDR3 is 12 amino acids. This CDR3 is CSVGLTTDTQYF. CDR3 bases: TGCAGCGTAGGACTTACCACAGATACGCAGTATTTT.

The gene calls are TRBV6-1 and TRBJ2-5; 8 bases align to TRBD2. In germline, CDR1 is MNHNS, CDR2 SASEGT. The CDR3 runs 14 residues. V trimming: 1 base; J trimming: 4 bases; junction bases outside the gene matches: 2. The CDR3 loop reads CASSEVGGGETQYF. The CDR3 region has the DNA TGTGCCAGCAGTGAAGTCGGGGGGGGAGAGACCCAGTACTTC.

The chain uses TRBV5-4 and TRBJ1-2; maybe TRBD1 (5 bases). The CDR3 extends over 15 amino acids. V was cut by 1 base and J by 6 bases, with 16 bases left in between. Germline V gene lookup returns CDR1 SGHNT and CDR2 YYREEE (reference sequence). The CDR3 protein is CASSLFGTGGNGYTF. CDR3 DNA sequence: TGTGCCAGCAGCTTGTTTGGGACGGGGGGAAATGGCTACACCTTC.

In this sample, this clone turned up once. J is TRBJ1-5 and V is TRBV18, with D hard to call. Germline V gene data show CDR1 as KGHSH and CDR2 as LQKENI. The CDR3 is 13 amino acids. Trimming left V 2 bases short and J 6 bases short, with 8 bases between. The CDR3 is CASSPGESQPQHF. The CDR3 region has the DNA TGTGCCAGCTCACCAGGGGAGAGTCAGCCCCAGCATTTT.

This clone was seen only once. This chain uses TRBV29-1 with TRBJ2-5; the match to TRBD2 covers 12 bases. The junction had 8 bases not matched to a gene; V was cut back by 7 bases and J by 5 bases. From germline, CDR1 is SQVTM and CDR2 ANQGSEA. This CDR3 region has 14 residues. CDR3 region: CSARLAGVLETQYF. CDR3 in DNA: TGCAGCGCCCGACTAGCGGGAGTATTGGAGACCCAGTACTTC.

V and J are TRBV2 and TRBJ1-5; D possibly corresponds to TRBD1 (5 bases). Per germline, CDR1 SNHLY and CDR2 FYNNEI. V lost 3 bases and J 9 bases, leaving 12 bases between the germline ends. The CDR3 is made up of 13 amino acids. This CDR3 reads CASSDRENWPQHF. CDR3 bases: TGTGCCAGCAGTGACAGGGAAAATTGGCCCCAGCATTTT.

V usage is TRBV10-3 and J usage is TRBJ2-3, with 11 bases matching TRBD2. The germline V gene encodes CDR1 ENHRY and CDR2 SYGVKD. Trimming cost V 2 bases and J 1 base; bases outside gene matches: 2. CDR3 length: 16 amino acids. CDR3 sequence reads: CAISETSGSGTDTQYF. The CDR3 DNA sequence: TGTGCCATCAGTGAGACTAGCGGGAGTGGCACAGATACGCAGTATTTT.

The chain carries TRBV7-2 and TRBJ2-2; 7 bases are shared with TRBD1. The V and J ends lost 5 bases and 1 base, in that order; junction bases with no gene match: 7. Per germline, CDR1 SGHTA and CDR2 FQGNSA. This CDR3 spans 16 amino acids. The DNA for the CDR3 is TGTGCCAGCAGCCCATGGGGACAGATGAACACCGGGGAGCTGTTTTTT. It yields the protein CASSPWGQMNTGELFF.

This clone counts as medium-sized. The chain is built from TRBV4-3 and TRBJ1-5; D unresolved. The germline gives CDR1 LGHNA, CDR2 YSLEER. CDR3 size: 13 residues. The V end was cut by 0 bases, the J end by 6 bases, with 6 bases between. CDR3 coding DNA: TGCGCCAGCAGCCAAGATAACGGTCAGCCCCAGCATTTT. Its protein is CASSQDNGQPQHF.

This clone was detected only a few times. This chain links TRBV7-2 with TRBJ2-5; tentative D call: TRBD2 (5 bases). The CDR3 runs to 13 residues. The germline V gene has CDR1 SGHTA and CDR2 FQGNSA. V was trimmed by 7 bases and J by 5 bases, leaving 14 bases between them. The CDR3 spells CASTDYLEETQYF. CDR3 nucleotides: TGTGCCAGCACCGACTACTTGGAGGAGACCCAGTACTTC.

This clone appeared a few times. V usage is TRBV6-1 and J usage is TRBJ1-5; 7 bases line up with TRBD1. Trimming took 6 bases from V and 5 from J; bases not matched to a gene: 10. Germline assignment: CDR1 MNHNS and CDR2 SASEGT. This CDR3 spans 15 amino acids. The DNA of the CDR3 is TGTGCCAGCAGATCCGGGACAGATCACTATCAGCCCCAGCATTTT. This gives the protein CASRSGTDHYQPQHF.

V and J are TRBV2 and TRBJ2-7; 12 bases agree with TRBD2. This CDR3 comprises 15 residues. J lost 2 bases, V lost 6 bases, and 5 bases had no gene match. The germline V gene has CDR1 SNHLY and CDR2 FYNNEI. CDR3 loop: CASRLAGGITYEQYF. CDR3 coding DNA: TGTGCCAGCAGGCTAGCGGGGGGGATTACCTACGAGCAGTACTTC.

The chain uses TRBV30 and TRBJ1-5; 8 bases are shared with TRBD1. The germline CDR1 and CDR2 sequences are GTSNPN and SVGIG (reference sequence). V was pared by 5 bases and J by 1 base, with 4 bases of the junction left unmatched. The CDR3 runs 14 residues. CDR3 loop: CAWSDRGSNQPQHF. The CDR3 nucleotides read TGTGCCTGGTCCGACAGGGGAAGCAATCAGCCCCAGCATTTT.